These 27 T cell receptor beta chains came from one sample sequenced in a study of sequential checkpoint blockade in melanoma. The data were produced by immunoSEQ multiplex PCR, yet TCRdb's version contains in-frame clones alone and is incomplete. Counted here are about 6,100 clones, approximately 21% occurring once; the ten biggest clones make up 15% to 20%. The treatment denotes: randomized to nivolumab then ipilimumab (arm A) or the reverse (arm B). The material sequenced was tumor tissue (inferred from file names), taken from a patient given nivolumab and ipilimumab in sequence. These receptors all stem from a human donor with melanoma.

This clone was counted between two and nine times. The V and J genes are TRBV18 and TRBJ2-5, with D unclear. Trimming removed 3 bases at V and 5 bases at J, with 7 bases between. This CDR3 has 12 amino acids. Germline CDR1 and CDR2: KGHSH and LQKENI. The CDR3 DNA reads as TGTGCCAGCTCACCGAGGCCCGAGACCCAGTACTTC. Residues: CASSPRPETQYF.

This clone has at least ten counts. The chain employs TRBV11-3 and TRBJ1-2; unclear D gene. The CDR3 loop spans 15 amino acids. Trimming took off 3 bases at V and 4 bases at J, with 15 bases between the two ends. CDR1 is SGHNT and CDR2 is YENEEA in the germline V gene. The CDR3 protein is CASSLVLRGGYGYTF. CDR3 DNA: TGTGCCAGCAGCTTGGTTCTCCGGGGAGGCTATGGCTACACCTTC.

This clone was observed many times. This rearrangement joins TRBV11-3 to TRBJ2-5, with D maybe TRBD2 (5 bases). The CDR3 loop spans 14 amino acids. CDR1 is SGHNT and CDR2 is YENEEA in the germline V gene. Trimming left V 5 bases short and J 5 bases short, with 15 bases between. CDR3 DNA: TGTGCCAGCAGCCCCCGGACGGGAACGGAGACCCAGTACTTC. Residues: CASSPRTGTETQYF.

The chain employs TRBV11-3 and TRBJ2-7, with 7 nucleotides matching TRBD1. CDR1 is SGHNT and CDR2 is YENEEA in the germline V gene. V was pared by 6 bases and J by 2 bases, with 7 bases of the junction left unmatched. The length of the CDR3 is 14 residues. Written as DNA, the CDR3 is TGTGCCAGCAGTCAACCCAGGGGGACCTACGAGCAGTACTTC. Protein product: CASSQPRGTYEQYF.

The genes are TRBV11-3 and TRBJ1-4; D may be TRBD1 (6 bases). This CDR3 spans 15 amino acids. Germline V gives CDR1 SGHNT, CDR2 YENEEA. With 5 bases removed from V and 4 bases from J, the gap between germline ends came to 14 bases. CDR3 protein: CASSPQGIGNEKLFF. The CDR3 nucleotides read TGTGCCAGCAGCCCTCAGGGGATCGGTAATGAAAAACTGTTTTTT.

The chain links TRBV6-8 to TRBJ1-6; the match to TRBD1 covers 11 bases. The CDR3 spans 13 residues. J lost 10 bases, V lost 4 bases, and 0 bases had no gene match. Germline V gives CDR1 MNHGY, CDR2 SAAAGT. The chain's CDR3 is CASSWTGGSPLHF. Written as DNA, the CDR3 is TGTGCCAGCAGTTGGACAGGGGGCTCACCCCTCCACTTT.

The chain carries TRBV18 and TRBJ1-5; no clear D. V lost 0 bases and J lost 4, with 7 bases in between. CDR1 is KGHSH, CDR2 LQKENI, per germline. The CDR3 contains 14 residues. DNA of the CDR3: TGTGCCAGCTCACCACCGGGAGGGAATCAGCCCCAGCATTTT. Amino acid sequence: CASSPPGGNQPQHF.

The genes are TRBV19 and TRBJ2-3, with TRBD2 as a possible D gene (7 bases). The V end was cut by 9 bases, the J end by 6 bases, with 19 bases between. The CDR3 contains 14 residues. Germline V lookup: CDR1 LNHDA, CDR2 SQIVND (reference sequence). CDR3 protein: CASQERGAGDTQYF. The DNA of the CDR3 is TGTGCCAGCCAAGAACGGGGGGCGGGGGATACGCAGTATTTT.

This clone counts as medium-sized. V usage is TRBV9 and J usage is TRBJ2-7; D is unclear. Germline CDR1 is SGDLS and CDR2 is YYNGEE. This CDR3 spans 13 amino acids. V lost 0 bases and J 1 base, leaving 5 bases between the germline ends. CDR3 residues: CASSVGESYEQYF. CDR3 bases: TGTGCCAGCAGCGTAGGGGAATCCTACGAGCAGTACTTC.

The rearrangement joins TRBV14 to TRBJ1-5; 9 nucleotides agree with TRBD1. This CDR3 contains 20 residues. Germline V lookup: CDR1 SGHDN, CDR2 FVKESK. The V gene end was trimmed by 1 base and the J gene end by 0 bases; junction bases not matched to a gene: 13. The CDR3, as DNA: TGTGCCAGCAGCCAAGTGGGGTATGGGACAGGGTTCCTTAGCAATCAGCCCCAGCATTTT. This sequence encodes CASSQVGYGTGFLSNQPQHF.

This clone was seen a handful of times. CDR3 coding DNA: TGCGCCAGTGCGACAGGGGGGGCCTATGGCTACACCTTC. Translating gives CASATGGAYGYTF. The chain combines TRBV23-1 with TRBJ1-2; 9 nucleotides agree with TRBD1. TRBV23-1 is filed as an ORF, its function uncertain. The CDR3 has 13 residues. Unmatched junction bases numbered 6, after V lost 9 bases and J lost 4 bases.

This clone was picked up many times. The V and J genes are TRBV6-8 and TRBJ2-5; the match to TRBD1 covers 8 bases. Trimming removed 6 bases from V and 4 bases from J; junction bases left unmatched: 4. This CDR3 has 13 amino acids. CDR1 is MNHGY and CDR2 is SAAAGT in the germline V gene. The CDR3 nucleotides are TGTGCCAGCAGCCCTGACAGGGGAGAGACCCAGTACTTC. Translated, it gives CASSPDRGETQYF.

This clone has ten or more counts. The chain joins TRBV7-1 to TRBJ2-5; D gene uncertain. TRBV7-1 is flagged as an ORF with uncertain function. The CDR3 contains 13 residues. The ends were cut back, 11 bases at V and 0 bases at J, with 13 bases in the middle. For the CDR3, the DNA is TGTGCCGCTTCGGTCGGAGACCAAGAGACCCAGTACTTC. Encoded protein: CAASVGDQETQYF.

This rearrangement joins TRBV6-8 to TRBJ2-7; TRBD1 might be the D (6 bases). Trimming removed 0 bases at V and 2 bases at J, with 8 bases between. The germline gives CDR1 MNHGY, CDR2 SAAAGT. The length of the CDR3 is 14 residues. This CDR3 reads CASSYSRGTYEQYF. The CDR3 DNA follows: TGTGCCAGCAGTTACTCCAGGGGTACCTACGAGCAGTACTTC.

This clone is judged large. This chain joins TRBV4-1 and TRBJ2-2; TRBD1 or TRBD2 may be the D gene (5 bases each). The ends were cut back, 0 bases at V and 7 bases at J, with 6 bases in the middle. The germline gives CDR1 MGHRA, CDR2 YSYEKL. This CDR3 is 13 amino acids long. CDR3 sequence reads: CASSQDGGGELFF. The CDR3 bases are TGCGCCAGCAGCCAAGATGGGGGCGGGGAGCTGTTTTTT.

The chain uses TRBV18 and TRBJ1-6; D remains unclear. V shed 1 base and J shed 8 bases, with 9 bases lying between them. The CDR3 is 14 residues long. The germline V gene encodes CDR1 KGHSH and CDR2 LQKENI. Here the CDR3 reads CASSPLGFDSPLHF. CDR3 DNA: TGTGCCAGCTCACCACTCGGATTTGATTCACCCCTCCACTTT. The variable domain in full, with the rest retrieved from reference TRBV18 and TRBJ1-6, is NAGVMQNPRHLVRRRGQEARLRCSPMKGHSHVYWYRQLPEEGLKFMVYLQKENIIDESGMPKERFSAEFPKEGPSILRIQQVVRGDSAAYFCASSPLGFDSPLHFGNGTRLTVT.

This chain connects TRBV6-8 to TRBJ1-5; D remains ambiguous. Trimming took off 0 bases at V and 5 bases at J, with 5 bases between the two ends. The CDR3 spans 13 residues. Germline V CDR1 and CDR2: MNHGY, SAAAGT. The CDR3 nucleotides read TGTGCCAGCAGTTACTCGAGGGATCAGCCCCAGCATTTT. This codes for CASSYSRDQPQHF.

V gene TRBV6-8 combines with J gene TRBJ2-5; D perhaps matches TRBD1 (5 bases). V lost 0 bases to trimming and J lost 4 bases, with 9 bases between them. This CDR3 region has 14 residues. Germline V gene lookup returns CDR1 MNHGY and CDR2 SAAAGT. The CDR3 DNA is TGTGCCAGCAGTTACTCAGATAGGGGAGAGACCCAGTACTTC. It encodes CASSYSDRGETQYF.

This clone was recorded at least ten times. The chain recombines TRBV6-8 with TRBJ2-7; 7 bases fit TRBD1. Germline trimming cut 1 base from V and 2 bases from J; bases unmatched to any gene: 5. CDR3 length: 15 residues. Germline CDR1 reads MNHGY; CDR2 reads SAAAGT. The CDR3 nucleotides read TGTGCCAGCAGTTACTGGCAGGGGGTTACCTACGAGCAGTACTTC. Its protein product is CASSYWQGVTYEQYF.

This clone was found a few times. In DNA, the CDR3 is TGTGCCAGCTCACCACCTTTAGGACAGGGTCCTGAAGCTTTCTTT. Residues: CASSPPLGQGPEAFF. The chain has TRBV18 and TRBJ1-1, with 8 nucleotides matching TRBD1. The CDR3 sequence is 15 residues long. Germline loops: CDR1 KGHSH, CDR2 LQKENI. Trimming at V came to 0 bases and at J to 6 bases, leaving 6 bases not matched to a gene. The full variable domain, with the rest looked up from reference TRBV18 and TRBJ1-1, is NAGVMQNPRHLVRRRGQEARLRCSPMKGHSHVYWYRQLPEEGLKFMVYLQKENIIDESGMPKERFSAEFPKEGPSILRIQQVVRGDSAAYFCASSPPLGQGPEAFFGQGTRLTVV.

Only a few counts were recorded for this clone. The CDR3 nucleotides read TGCGCCAGCAGCCAAGATACAGGGACCTATGGCTACACCTTC. It specifies CASSQDTGTYGYTF. The V call is TRBV4-1, the J call TRBJ1-2, with a weak D call TRBD1 (6 bases). Germline V lookup: CDR1 MGHRA, CDR2 YSYEKL. Trimming took 0 bases from V and 4 from J, leaving 9 bases between them. CDR3 length: 14 amino acids.

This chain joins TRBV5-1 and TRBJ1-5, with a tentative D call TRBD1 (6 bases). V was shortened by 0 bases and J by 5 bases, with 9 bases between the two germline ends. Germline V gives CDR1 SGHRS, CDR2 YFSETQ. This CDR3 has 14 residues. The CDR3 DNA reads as TGCGCCAGCAGCTTGGATGGGGGCTATCAGCCCCAGCATTTT. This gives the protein CASSLDGGYQPQHF. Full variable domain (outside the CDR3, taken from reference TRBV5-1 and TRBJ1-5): KAGVTQTPRYLIKTRGQQVTLSCSPISGHRSVSWYQQTPGQGLQFLFEYFSETQRNKGNFPGRFSGRQFSNSRSEMNVSTLELGDSALYLCASSLDGGYQPQHFGDGTRLSIL.

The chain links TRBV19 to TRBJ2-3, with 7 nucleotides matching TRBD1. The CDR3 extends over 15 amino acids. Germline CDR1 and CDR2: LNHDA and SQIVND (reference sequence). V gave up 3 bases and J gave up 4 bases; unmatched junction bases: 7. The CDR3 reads CASSIQGGEADTQYF. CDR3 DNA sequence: TGTGCCAGTAGTATTCAAGGGGGCGAGGCAGATACGCAGTATTTT.

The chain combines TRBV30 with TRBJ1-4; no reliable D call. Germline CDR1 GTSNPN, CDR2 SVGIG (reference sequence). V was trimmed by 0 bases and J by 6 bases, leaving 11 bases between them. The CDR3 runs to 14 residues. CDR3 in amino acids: CAWSVQGSDEKLFF. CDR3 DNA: TGTGCCTGGAGTGTCCAAGGGTCCGATGAAAAACTGTTTTTT. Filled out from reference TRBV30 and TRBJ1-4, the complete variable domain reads SQTIHQWPATLVQPVGSPLSLECTVEGTSNPNLYWYRQAAGRGLQLLFYSVGIGQISSEVPQNLSASRPQDRQFILSSKKLLLSDSGFYLCAWSVQGSDEKLFFGSGTQLSVL.

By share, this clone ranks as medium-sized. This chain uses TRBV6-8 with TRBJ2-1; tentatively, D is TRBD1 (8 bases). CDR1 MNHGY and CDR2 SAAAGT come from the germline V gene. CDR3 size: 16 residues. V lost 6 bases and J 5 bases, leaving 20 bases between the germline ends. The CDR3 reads CASRAIQGGNHNEQFF. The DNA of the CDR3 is TGTGCCAGCAGAGCAATACAGGGGGGGAATCACAATGAGCAGTTCTTC.

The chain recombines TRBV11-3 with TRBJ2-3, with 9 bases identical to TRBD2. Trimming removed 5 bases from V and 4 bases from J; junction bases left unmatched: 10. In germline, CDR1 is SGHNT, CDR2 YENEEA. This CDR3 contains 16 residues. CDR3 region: CASSRSSRGGADTQYF. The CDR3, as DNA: TGTGCCAGCAGCCGTTCTTCGCGGGGGGGGGCAGATACGCAGTATTTT.

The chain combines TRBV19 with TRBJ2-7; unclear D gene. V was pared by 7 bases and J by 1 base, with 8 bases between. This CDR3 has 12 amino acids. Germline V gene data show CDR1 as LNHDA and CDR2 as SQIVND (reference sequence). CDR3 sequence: CASTGESYEQYF. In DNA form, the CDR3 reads TGTGCCAGTACCGGAGAATCCTACGAGCAGTACTTC.